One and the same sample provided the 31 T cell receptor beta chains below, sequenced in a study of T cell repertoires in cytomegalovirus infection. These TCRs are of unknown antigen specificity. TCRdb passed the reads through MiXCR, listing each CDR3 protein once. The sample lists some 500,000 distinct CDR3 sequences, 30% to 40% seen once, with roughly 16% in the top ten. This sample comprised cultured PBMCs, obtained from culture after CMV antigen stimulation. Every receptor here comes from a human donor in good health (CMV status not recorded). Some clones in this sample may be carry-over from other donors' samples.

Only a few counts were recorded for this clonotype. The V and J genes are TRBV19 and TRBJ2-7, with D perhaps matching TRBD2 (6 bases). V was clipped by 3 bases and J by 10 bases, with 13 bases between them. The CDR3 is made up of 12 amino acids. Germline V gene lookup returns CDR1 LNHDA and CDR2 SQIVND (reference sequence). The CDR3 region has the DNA TGTGCCAGTAGTATTCCGGGAGCACCACAGTACTTC. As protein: CASSIPGAPQYF. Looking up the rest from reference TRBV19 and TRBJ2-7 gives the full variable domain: DGGITQSPKYLFRKEGQNVTLSCEQNLNHDAMYWYRQDPGQGLRLIYYSQIVNDFQKGDIAEGYSVSREKKESFPLTVTSAQKNPTAFYLCASSIPGAPQYFGPGTRLTVT.

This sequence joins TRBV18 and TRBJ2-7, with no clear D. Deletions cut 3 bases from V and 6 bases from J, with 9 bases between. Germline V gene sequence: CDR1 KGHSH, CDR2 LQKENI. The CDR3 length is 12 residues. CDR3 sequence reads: CASSPGIGEQYV. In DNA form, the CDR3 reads TGTGCCAGCTCACCTGGAATCGGCGAGCAGTACGTC.

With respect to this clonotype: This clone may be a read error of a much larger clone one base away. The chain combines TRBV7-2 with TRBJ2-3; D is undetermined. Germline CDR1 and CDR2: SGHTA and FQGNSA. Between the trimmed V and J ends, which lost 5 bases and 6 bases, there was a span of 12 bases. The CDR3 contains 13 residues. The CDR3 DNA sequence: TGTGCCAGCAGCCCCCTGCTGGCGGATACGCAGTATTTT. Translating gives CASSPLLADTQYF.

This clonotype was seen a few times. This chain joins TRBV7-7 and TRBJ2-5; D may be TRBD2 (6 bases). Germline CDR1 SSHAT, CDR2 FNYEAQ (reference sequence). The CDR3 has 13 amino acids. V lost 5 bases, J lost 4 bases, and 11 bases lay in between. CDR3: CASSGTSRETQYF. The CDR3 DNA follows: TGTGCCAGCAGCGGGACTTCGAGAGAGACCCAGTACTTC.

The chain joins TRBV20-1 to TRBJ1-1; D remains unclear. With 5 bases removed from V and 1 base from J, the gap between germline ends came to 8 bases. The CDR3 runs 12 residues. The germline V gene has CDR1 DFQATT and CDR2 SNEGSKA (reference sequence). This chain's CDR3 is CSAAGPNTEAFF. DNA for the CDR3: TGCAGTGCTGCCGGACCGAACACTGAAGCTTTCTTT.

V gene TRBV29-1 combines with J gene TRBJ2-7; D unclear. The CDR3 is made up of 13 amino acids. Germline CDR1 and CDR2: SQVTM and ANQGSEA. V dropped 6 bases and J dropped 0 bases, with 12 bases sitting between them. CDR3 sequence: CSVEMKHSYEQYF. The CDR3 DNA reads TGCAGCGTCGAAATGAAGCACTCCTACGAGCAGTACTTC.

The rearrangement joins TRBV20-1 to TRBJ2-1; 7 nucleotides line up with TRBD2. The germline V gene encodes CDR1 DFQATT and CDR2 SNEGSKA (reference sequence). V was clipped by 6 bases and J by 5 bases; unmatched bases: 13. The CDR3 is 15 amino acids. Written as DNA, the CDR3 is TGCAGTGCAAAGACGGGGGGAGGATCCAACAATGAGCAGTTCTTC. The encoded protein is CSAKTGGGSNNEQFF.

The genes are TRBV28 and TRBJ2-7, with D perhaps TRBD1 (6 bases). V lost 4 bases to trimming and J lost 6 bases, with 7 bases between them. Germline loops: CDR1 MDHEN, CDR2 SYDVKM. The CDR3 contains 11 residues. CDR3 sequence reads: CASSYRAEQYF. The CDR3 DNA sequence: TGTGCCAGCAGTTACAGGGCCGAGCAGTACTTC.

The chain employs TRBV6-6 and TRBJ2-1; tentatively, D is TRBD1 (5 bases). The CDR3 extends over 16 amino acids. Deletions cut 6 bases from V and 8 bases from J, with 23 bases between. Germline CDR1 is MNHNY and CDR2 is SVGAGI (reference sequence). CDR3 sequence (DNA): TGTGCCAGCAGGAATTTGCAGGGTGGACACGGCGATGAGCAGTTCTTC. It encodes CASRNLQGGHGDEQFF.

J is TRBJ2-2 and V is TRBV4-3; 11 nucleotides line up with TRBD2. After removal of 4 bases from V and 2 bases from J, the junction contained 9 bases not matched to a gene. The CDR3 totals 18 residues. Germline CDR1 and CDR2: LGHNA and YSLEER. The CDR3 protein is CASSLGGSGRANTGELFF. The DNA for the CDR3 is TGCGCCAGCAGCCTCGGGGGTAGCGGGAGGGCTAACACCGGGGAGCTGTTTTTT.

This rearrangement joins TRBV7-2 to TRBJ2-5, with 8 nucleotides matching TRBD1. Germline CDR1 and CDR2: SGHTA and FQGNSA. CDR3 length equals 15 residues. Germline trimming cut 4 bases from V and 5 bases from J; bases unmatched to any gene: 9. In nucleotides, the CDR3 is TGTGCCAGCAGCTCCCGACAGGGGCGGTGGGAGACCCAGTACTTC. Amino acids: CASSSRQGRWETQYF.

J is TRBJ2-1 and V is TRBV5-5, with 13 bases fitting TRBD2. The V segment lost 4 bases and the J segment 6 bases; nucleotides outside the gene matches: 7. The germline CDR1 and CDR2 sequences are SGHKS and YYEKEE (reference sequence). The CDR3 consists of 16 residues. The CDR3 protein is CASSGGTSGRANEQFF. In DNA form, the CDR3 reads TGTGCCAGCAGCGGCGGAACTAGCGGGAGGGCCAATGAGCAGTTCTTC.

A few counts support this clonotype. The CDR3 protein is CASSYTGHLYNEQFF. CDR3 sequence (DNA): TGTGCCAGCAGTTACACGGGACACCTTTACAATGAGCAGTTCTTC. The chain carries TRBV6-2 or TRBV6-3 and TRBJ2-1; perhaps TRBD1 as D (6 bases). The ends were cut back, 2 bases at V and 4 bases at J, with 12 bases in the middle. CDR1 and CDR2 (germline): MNHEY, SVGEGT. The CDR3 sequence is 15 residues long.

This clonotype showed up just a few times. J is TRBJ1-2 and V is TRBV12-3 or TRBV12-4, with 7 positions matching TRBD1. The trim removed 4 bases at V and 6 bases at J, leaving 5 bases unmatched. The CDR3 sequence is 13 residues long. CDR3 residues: CASSWGGTDGYTF. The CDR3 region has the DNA TGTGCCAGCAGTTGGGGGGGGACAGATGGCTACACCTTC.

The DNA of the CDR3 is TGTGCCAGTAGTGAGGGTGTGATCTATGGCTACACCTTC. It yields the protein CASSEGVIYGYTF. This chain links TRBV19 with TRBJ1-2; no reliable D call. The V and J ends lost 5 bases and 4 bases respectively, with 11 bases between them. Germline values: CDR1 LNHDA, CDR2 SQIVND (reference sequence). CDR3 length equals 13 residues.

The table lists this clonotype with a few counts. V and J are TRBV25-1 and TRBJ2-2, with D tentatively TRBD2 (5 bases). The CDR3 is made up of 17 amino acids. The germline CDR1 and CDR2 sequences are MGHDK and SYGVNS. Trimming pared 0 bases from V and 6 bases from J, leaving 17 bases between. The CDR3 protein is CASSEYPGITRAGELFF. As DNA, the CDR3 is TGTGCCAGCAGTGAATATCCGGGGATTACTCGGGCCGGGGAGCTGTTTTTT.

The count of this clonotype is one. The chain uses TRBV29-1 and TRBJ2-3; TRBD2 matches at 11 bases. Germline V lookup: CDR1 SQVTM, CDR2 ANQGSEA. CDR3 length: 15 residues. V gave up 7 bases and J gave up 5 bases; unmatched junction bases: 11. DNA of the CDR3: TGCAGCGCCGGTGCACTAGCGGGAGTGGGAGATACGCAGTATTTT. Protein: CSAGALAGVGDTQYF.

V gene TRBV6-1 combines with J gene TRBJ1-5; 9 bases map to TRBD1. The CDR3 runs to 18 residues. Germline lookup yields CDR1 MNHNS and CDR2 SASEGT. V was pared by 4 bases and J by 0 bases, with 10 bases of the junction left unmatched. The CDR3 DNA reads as TGTGCCAGCAGTGGGGGTACAGGGGGCGTATTTAGCAATCAGCCCCAGCATTTT. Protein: CASSGGTGGVFSNQPQHF.

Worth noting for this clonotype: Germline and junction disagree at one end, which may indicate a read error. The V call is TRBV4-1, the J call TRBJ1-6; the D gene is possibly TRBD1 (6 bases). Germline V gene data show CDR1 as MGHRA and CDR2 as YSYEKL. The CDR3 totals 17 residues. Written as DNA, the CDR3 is TGTGCCAGCAGCCAAGAAGGAACGGGGGCTTATAATTCACCCCTCCACTTT. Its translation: CASSQEGTGAYNSPLHF.

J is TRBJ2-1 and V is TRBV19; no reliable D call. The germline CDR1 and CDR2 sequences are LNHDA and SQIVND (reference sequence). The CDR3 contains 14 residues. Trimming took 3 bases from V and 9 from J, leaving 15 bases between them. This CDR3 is CASSIPGERIEQFF. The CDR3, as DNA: TGTGCCAGTAGTATTCCGGGCGAACGAATTGAGCAGTTCTTC.

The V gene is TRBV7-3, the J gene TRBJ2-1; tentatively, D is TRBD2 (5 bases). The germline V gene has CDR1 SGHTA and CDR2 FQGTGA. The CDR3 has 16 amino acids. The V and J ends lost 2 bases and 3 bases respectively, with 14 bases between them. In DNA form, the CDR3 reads TGTGCCAGCAGCTTATCCTCGCGGGTCGGCTACAATGAGCAGTTCTTC. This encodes CASSLSSRVGYNEQFF.

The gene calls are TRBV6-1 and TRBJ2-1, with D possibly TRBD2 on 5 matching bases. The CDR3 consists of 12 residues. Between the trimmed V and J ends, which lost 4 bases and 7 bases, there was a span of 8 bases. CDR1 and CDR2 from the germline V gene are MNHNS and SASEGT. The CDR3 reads CASSGLANEQFF. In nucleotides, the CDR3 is TGTGCCAGCAGTGGTCTAGCAAATGAGCAGTTCTTC.

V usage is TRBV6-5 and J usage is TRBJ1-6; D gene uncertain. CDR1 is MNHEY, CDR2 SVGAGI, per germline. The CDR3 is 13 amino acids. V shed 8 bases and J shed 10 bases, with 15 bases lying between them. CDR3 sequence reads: CASAEVGLSPLHF. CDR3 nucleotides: TGTGCCAGCGCGGAGGTTGGTTTGTCACCCCTCCACTTT.

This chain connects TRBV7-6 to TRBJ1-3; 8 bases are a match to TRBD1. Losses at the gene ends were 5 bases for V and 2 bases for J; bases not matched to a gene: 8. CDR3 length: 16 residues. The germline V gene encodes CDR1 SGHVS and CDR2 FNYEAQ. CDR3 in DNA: TGTGCCAGCAGCGACGGACAGGGAGGTCCTGGAAACACCATATATTTT. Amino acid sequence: CASSDGQGGPGNTIYF.

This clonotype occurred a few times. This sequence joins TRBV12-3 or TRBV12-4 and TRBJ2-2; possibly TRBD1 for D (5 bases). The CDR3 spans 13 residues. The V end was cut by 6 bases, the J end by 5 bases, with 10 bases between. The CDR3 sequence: CASRRRATGELFF. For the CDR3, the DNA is TGTGCCAGCAGGCGCAGGGCAACCGGGGAGCTGTTTTTT.

The CDR3 coding sequence is TGTGCCAGCAGTTACTCAGCGGGAGGGCCGGCCGGGGAGCTGTTTTTT. The encoded protein is CASSYSAGGPAGELFF. The chain recombines TRBV6-5 with TRBJ2-2, with 10 bases identical to TRBD2. The J segment lost 6 bases and the V segment lost 0 bases, leaving 4 bases of the junction unmatched. CDR3 length: 16 residues. Germline V gene lookup returns CDR1 MNHEY and CDR2 SVGAGI.

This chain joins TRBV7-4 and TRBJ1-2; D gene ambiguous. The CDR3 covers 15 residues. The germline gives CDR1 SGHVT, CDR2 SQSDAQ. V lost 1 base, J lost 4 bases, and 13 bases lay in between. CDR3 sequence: CASSLVLQTLYGYTF. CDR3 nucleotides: TGTGCCAGCAGCTTAGTACTACAGACCCTCTATGGCTACACCTTC.

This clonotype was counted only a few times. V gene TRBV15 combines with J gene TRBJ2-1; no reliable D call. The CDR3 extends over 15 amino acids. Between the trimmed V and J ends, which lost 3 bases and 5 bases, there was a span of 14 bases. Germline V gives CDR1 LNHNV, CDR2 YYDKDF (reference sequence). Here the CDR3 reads CATSRSVGYNNEQFF. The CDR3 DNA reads TGTGCCACCAGCAGGAGCGTTGGATATAACAATGAGCAGTTCTTC.

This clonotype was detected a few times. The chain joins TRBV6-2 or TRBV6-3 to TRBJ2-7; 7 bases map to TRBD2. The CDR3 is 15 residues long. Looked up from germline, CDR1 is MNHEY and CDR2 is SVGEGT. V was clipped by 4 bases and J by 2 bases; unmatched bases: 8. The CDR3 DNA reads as TGTGCCAGCAGTTCTTGGGCCCGGGAGGCCTACGAGCAGTACTTC. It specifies CASSSWAREAYEQYF.

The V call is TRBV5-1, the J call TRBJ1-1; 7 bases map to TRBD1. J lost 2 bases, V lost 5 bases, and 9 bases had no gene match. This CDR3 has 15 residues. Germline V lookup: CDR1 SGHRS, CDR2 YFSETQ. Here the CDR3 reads CASSDYSGGNTEAFF. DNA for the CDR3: TGCGCCAGCAGTGATTACTCAGGGGGTAACACTGAAGCTTTCTTT.

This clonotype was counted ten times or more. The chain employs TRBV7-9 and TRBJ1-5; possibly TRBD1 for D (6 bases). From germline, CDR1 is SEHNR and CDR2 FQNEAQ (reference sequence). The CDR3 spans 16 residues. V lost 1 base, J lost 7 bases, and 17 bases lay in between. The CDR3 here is CASSLEGGGDRQPQHF. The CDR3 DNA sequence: TGTGCCAGCAGCTTAGAAGGAGGGGGGGATCGGCAGCCCCAGCATTTT.